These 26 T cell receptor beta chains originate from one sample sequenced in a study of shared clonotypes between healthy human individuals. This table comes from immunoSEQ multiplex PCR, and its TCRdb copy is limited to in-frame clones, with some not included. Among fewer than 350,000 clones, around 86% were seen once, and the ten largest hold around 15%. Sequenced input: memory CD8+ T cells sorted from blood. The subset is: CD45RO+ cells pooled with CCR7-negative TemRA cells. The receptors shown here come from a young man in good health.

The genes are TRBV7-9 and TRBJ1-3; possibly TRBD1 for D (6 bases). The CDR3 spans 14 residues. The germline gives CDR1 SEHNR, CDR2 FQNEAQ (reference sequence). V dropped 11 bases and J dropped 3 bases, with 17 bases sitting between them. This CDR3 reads CAWPGAQGGNTIYF. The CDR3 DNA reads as TGTGCCTGGCCGGGGGCACAAGGTGGAAACACCATATATTTT. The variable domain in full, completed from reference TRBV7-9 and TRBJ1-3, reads DTGVSQNPRHKITKRGQNVTFRCDPISEHNRLYWYRQTLGQGPEFLTYFQNEAQLEKSRLLSDRFSAERPKGSFSTLEIQRTEQGDSAMYLCAWPGAQGGNTIYFGEGSWLTVV.

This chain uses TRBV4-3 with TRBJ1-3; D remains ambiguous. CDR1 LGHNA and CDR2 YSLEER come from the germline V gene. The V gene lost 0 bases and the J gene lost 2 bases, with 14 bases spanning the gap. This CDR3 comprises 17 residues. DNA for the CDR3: TGCGCCAGCAGCCAAGAAGCCGCCCCCGGGGCTGGAAACACCATATATTTT. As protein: CASSQEAAPGAGNTIYF.

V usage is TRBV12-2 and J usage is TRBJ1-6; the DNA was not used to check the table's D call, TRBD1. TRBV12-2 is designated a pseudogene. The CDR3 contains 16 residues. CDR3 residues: CASRLVQDRRNSPLHF. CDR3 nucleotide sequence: TGTGCAAGTCGCTTAGTACAGGACCGGCGGAATTCACCCCTCCACTTT.

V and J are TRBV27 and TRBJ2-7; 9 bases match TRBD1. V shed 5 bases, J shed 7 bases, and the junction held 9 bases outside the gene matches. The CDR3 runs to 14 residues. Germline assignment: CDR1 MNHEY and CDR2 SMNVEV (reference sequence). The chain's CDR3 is CASSTGTGFGEQYF. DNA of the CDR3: TGTGCCAGCAGTACCGGGACAGGGTTCGGAGAGCAGTACTTC.

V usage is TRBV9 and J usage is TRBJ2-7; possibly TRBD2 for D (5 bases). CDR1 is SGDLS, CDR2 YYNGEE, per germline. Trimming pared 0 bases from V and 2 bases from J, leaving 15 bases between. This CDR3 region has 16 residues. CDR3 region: CASSVDGGLSPYEQYF. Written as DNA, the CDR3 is TGTGCCAGCAGCGTAGATGGCGGGCTGAGCCCCTACGAGCAGTACTTC.

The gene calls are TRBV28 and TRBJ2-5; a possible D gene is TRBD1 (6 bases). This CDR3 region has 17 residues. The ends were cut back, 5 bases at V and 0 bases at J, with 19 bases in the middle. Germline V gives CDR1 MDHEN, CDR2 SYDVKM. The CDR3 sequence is CASSDTGTLTYQETQYF. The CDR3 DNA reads TGTGCCAGCAGTGACACCGGGACACTGACCTACCAAGAGACCCAGTACTTC.

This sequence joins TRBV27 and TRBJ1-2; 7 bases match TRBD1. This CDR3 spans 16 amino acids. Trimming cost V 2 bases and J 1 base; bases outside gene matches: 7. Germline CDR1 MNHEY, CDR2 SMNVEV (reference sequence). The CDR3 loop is CASSLNRGVSNYGYTF. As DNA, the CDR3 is TGTGCCAGCAGTTTAAACAGGGGAGTGAGTAACTATGGCTACACCTTC.

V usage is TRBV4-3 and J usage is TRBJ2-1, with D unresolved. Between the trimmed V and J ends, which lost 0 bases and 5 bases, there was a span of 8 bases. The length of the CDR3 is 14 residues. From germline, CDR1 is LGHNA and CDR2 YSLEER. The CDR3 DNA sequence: TGCGCCAGCAGCCAAGATAGACTCCACAATGAGCAGTTCTTC. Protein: CASSQDRLHNEQFF.

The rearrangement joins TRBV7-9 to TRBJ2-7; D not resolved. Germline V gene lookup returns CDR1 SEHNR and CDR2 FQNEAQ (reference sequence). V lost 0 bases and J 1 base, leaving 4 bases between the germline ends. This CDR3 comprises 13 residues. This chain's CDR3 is CASSLADSYEQYF. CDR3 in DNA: TGTGCCAGCAGCTTAGCGGATTCCTACGAGCAGTACTTC.

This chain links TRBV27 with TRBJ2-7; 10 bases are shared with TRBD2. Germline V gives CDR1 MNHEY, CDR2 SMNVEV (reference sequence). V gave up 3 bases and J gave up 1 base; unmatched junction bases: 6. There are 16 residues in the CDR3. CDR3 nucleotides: TGTGCCAGCAGTTTTTCCTTAGCGGGAGGATCCTACGAGCAGTACTTC. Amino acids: CASSFSLAGGSYEQYF.

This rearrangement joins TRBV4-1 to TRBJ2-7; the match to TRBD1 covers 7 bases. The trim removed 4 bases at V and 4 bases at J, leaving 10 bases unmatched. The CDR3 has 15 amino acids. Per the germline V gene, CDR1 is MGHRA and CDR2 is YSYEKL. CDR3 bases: TGCGCCAGCAGCCCTCAACGGGGACAGAATTACGAGCAGTACTTC. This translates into CASSPQRGQNYEQYF.

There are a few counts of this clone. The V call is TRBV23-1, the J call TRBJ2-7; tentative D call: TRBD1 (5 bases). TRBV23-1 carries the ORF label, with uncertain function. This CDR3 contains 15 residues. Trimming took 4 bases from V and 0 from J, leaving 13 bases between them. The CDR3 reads CASSPEAQGSYEQYF. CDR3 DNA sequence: TGCGCCAGCAGTCCGGAAGCCCAGGGCTCCTACGAGCAGTACTTC.

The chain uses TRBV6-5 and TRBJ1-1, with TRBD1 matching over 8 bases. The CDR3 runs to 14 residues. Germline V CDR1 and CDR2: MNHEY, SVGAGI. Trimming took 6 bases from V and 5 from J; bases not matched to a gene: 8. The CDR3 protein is CASRHDRGKTEAFF. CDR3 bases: TGTGCCAGCAGACACGACAGGGGAAAGACTGAAGCTTTCTTT.

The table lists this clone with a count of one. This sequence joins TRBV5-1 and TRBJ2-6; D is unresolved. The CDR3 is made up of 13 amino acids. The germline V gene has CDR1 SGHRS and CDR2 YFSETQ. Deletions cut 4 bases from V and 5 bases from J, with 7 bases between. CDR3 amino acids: CASSLWWANVLTF. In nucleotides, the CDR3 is TGCGCCAGCAGCCTCTGGTGGGCCAACGTCCTGACTTTC.

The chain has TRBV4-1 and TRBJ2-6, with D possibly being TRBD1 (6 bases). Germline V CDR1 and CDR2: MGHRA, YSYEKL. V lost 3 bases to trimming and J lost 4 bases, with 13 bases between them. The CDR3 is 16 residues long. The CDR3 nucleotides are TGCGCCAGCAGCCACCTGAACAGGGCAGGGGCCAACGTCCTGACTTTC. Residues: CASSHLNRAGANVLTF.

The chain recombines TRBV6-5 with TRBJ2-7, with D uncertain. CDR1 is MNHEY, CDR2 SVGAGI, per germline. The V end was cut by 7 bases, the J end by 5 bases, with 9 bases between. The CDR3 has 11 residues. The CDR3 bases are TGTGCCAGCACCCTGGGAAACGAGCAGTACTTC. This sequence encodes CASTLGNEQYF.

The CDR3 loop is CASSYRWGGETQYF. As DNA, the CDR3 is TGTGCCAGCAGTTACCGCTGGGGGGGAGAGACCCAGTACTTC. V gene TRBV6-5 combines with J gene TRBJ2-5, with 7 positions matching TRBD2. This CDR3 region has 14 residues. V was clipped by 2 bases and J by 4 bases; unmatched bases: 4. Germline V lookup: CDR1 MNHEY, CDR2 SVGAGI.

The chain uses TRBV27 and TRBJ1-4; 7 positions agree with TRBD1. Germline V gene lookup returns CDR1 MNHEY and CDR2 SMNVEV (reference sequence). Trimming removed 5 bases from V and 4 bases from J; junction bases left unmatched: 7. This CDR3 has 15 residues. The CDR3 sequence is CASSPWDSVNEKLFF. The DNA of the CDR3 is TGTGCCAGCAGTCCCTGGGACAGCGTTAATGAAAAACTGTTTTTT.

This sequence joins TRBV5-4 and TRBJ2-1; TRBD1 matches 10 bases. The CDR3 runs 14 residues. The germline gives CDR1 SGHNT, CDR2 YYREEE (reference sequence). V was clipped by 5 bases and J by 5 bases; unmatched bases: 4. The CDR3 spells CASRWDRGDNEQFF. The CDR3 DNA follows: TGTGCCAGCAGATGGGACAGGGGAGACAATGAGCAGTTCTTC.

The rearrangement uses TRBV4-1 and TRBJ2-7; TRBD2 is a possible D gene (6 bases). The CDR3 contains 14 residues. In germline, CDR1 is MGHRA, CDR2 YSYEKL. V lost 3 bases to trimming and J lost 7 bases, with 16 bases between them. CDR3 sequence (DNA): TGCGCCAGCAGCCAGGAGCGGGCCAAGAGAGAGCAGTACTTC. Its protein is CASSQERAKREQYF.

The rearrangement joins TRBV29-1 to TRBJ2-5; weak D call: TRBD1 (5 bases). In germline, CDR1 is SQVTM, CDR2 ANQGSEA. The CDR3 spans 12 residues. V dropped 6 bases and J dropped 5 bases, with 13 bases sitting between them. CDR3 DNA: TGCAGCGTGCCCCCCCAGGGTGAGACCCAGTACTTC. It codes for CSVPPQGETQYF.

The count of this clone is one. The CDR3 sequence is CASSIGQGNSPLHF. For the CDR3, the DNA is TGCGCCAGCAGCATTGGACAGGGGAATTCACCCCTCCACTTT. The genes are TRBV5-1 and TRBJ1-6; 9 nucleotides align to TRBD1. The ends lost 4 bases at V and 7 bases at J; junction bases unmatched: 3. The V gene's germline CDR1 is SGHRS and CDR2 YFSETQ. The length of the CDR3 is 14 residues.

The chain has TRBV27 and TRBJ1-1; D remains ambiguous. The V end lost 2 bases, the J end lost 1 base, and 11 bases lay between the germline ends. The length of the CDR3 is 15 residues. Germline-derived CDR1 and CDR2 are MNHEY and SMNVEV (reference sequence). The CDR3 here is CASSLRATRNTEAFF. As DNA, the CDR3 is TGTGCCAGCAGTTTAAGGGCCACGAGGAACACTGAAGCTTTCTTT.

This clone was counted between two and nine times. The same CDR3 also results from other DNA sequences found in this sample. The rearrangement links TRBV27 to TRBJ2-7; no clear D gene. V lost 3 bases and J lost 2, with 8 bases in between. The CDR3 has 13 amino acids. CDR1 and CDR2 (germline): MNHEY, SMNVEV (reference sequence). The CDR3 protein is CASSFRGAYEQYF. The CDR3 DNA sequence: TGTGCCAGCAGTTTTAGAGGTGCCTACGAGCAGTACTTC.

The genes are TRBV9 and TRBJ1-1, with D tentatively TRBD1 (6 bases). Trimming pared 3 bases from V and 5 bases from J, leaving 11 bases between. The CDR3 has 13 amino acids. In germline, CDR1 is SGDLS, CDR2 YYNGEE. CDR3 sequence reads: CASSAGVGTEAFF. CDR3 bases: TGTGCCAGCAGCGCAGGGGTGGGGACTGAAGCTTTCTTT.

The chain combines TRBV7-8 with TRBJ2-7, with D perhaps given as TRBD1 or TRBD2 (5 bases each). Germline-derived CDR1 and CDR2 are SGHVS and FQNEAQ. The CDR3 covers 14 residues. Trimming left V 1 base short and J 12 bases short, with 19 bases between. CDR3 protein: CASSLGVGPAHRYF. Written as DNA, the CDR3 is TGTGCCAGCAGCTTAGGTGTGGGACCGGCCCATAGGTACTTC. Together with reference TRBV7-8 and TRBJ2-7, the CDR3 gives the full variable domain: GAGVSQSPRYKVAKRGQDVALRCDPISGHVSLFWYQQALGQGPEFLTYFQNEAQLDKSGLPSDRFFAERPEGSVSTLKIQRTQQEDSAVYLCASSLGVGPAHRYFGPGTRLTVT.